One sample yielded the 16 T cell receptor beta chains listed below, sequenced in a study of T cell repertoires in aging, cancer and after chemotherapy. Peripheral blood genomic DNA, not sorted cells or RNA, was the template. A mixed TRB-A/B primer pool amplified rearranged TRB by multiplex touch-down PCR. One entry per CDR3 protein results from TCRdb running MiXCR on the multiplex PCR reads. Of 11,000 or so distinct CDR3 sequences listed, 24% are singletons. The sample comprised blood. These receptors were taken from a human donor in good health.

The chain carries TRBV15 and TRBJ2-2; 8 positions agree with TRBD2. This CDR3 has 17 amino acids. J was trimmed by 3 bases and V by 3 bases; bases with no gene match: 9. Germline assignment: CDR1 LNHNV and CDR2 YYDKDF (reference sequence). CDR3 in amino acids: CATSSSRIAGYTGELFF. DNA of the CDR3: TGTGCCACCAGCAGCTCTCGAATAGCGGGATACACCGGGGAGCTGTTTTTT.

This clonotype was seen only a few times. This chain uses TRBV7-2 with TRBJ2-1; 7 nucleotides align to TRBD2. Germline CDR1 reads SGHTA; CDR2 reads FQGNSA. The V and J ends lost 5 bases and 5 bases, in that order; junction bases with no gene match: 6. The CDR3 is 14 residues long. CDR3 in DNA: TGTGCCAGCAGCACACTCCGGGGGGACAATGAGCAGTTCTTC. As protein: CASSTLRGDNEQFF.

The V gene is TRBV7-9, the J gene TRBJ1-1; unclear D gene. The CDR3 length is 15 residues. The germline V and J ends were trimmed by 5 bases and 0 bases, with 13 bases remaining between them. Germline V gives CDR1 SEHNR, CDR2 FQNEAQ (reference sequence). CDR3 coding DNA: TGTGCCAGCAGCCCCAAGACAAGCCTGAACACTGAAGCTTTCTTT. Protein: CASSPKTSLNTEAFF.

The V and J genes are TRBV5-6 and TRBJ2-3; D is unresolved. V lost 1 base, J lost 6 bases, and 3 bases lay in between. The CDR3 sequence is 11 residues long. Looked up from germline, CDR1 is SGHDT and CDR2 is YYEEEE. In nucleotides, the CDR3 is TGTGCCAGCAGCTTGTGGGATACGCAGTATTTT. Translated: CASSLWDTQYF.

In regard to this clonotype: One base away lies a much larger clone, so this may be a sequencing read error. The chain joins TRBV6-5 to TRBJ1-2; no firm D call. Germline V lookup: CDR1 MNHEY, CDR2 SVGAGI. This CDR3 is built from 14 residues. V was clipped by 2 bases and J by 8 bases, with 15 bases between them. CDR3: CASSYRTLAGGYTF. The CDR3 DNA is TGTGCCAGCAGTTACAGGACCTTGGCGGGAGGCTACACCTTC.

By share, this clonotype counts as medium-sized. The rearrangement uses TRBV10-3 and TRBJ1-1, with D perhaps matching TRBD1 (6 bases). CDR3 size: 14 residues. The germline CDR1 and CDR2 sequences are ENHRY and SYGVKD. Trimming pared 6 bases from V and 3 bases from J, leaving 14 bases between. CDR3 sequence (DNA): TGTGCCATCAGCCCCGGGACATGGGACACTGAAGCTTTCTTT. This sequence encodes CAISPGTWDTEAFF.

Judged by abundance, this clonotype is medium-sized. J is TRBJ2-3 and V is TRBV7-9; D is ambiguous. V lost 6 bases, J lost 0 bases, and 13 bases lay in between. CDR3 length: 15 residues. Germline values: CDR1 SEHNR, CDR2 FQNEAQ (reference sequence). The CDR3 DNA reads TGTGCCAGCAGGCTAGACACGTTGAGCACAGATACGCAGTATTTT. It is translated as CASRLDTLSTDTQYF.

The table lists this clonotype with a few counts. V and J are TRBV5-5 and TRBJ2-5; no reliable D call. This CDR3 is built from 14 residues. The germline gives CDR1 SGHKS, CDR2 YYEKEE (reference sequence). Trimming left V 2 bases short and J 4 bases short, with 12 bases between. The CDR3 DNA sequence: TGTGCCAGCAGCTTCGGTAGCCCCCCAGAGACCCAGTACTTC. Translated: CASSFGSPPETQYF.

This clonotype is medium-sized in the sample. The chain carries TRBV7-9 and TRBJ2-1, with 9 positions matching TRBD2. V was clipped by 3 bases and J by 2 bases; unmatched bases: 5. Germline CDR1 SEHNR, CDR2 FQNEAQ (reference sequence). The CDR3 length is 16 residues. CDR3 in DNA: TGTGCCAGCAGCTTGTTAGCGGGGGCGCCCTACAATGAGCAGTTCTTC. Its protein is CASSLLAGAPYNEQFF.

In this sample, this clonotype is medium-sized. The CDR3 is CSAPRPGQAYEQYF. CDR3 DNA: TGCAGTGCTCCTCGGCCGGGACAAGCATACGAGCAGTACTTC. The chain carries TRBV20-1 and TRBJ2-7, with D perhaps TRBD1 (6 bases). V shed 5 bases and J shed 4 bases, with 18 bases lying between them. The CDR3 loop spans 14 amino acids. The germline CDR1 and CDR2 sequences are DFQATT and SNEGSKA (reference sequence).

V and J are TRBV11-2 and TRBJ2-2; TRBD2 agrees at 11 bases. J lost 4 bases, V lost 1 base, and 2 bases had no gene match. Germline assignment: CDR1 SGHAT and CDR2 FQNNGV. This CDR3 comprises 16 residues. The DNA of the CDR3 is TGTGCCAGCAGCTTAGTACTAGCGGGAGTCACCGGGGAGCTGTTTTTT. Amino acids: CASSLVLAGVTGELFF.

The CDR3 protein is CAISESGGSSYNEQFF. CDR3 nucleotide sequence: TGTGCCATCAGTGAGTCAGGGGGCAGCTCCTACAATGAGCAGTTCTTC. This rearrangement joins TRBV10-3 to TRBJ2-1; 7 positions match TRBD1. The length of the CDR3 is 16 residues. V shed 0 bases, J shed 0 bases, and the junction held 2 bases outside the gene matches. Germline CDR1 and CDR2: ENHRY and SYGVKD.

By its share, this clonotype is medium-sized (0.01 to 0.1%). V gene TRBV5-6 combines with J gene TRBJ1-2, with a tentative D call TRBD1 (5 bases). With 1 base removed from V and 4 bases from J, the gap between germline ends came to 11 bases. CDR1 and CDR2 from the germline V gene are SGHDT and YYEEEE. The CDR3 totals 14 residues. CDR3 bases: TGTGCCAGCAGCTTGAGTATGGGGCTCTATGGCTACACCTTC. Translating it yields CASSLSMGLYGYTF.

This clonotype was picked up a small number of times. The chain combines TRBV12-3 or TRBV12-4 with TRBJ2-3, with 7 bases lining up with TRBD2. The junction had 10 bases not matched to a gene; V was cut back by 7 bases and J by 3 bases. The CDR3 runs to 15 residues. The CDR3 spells CASTTWGGSTDTQYF. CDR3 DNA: TGTGCCAGCACCACGTGGGGGGGATCAACAGATACGCAGTATTTT.

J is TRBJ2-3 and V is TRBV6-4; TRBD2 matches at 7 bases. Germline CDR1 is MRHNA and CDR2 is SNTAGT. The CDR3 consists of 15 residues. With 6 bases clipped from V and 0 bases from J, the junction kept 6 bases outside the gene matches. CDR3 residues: CASSARGGSTDTQYF. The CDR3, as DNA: TGTGCCAGCAGCGCCCGCGGGGGAAGCACAGATACGCAGTATTTT.

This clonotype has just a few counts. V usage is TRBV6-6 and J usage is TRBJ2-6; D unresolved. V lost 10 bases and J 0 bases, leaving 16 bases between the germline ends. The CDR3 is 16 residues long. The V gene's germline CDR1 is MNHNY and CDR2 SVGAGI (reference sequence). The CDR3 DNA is TGTGCCACCCCTTCCACAAGCAGCTCTGGGGCCAACGTCCTGACTTTC. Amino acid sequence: CATPSTSSSGANVLTF.